These 10 T cell receptor beta chains were all obtained from the same sample, sequenced in a study of beta chain features in type 1 diabetes. Expressed TCRB transcripts were sequenced because the entire RNA isolate underwent reverse transcription. Assay: immunoSEQ multiplex PCR; the TCRdb copy retains only in-frame clones and omits some. Here the sample spans 350,000 to 450,000 clones, around 13% being singletons. Findings and caveats of the study: Among all four CD4+ subsets, Type 1 diabetes patients had TCRB CDR3s that were moderately but significantly shorter.

The antigens these receptors bind are not known. The specimen sequenced was naive CD4+ T cells from blood. The receptors originated from a woman younger than 35 with type 1 diabetes.

The chain links TRBV7-2 to TRBJ2-7; the match to TRBD1 covers 7 bases. The V gene's germline CDR1 is SGHTA and CDR2 FQGNSA. There are 15 residues in the CDR3. V lost 0 bases, J lost 3 bases, and 5 bases stayed unmatched. The DNA for the CDR3 is TGTGCCAGCAGCTTAGCTCGGGACAGCCTCTACGAGCAGTACTTC. It specifies CASSLARDSLYEQYF.

This chain links TRBV9 with TRBJ2-3; D remains unclear. This CDR3 has 13 residues. V lost 0 bases and J 4 bases, leaving 6 bases between the germline ends. CDR1 is SGDLS, CDR2 YYNGEE, per germline. In DNA, the CDR3 is TGTGCCAGCAGCGTAGCTCTCGCAGATACGCAGTATTTT. Encoded protein: CASSVALADTQYF.

This clone was counted between two and nine times. At one boundary the junction diverges from the germline segment, which might be a read error. The J gene is TRBJ2-2, the V gene TRBV2; TRBD1 matches 7 bases. The length of the CDR3 is 14 residues. Germline CDR1 and CDR2: SNHLY and FYNNEI. Here the CDR3 reads CASREGGYSGELFF. The CDR3 bases are TGTGCCAGCAGGGAAGGGGGCTACAGCGGGGAGCTGTTTTTT.

The J gene is TRBJ1-1, the V gene TRBV30, with D maybe TRBD1 (5 bases). Germline loops: CDR1 GTSNPN, CDR2 SVGIG (reference sequence). Trimming removed 4 bases from V and 5 bases from J, with 14 bases in between. This CDR3 has 13 amino acids. The CDR3 sequence: CAWTAGRGTEAFF. The CDR3 nucleotides are TGTGCCTGGACCGCAGGGAGGGGTACTGAAGCTTTCTTT.

The chain uses TRBV28 and TRBJ2-3, with a tentative D call TRBD2 (6 bases). Germline loops: CDR1 MDHEN, CDR2 SYDVKM. V lost 6 bases and J 1 base, leaving 14 bases between the germline ends. The CDR3 runs to 15 residues. CDR3 amino acids: CASRSSSGRTDTQYF. CDR3 coding DNA: TGTGCCAGCAGATCGAGTAGCGGTCGCACAGATACGCAGTATTTT.

V gene TRBV12-5 combines with J gene TRBJ2-7, with 10 nucleotides matching TRBD1. The CDR3 is made up of 14 amino acids. Trimming cost V 4 bases and J 2 bases; bases outside gene matches: 2. The germline CDR1 and CDR2 sequences are LGHNT and FRNRAP. CDR3: CASGWGQGPYEQYF. The CDR3 DNA reads as TGTGCTAGTGGTTGGGGACAGGGGCCCTACGAGCAGTACTTC.

J is TRBJ1-2 and V is TRBV7-9, with 9 bases that match TRBD1. CDR3 length: 14 amino acids. Germline V lookup: CDR1 SEHNR, CDR2 FQNEAQ (reference sequence). The junction had 7 bases not matched to a gene; V was cut back by 4 bases and J by 7 bases. The CDR3 bases are TGTGCCAGCAGCTCCATACAGGGGGCGTTTGGCTACACCTTC. Translating it yields CASSSIQGAFGYTF.

V usage is TRBV7-9 and J usage is TRBJ1-4, with TRBD1 as a possible D gene (5 bases). V lost 5 bases and J 7 bases, leaving 23 bases between the germline ends. This CDR3 comprises 17 residues. Germline CDR1 and CDR2: SEHNR and FQNEAQ (reference sequence). The CDR3 sequence: CASSLHALRAGGEKLFF. Written as DNA, the CDR3 is TGTGCCAGCAGCCTACACGCCCTCAGGGCCGGTGGTGAAAAACTGTTTTTT.

The chain couples TRBV7-2 to TRBJ2-3, with 7 bases that match TRBD2. This CDR3 comprises 16 residues. V dropped 5 bases and J dropped 4; count of bases not matched to a gene: 12. CDR1 SGHTA and CDR2 FQGNSA come from the germline V gene. The CDR3 DNA sequence: TGTGCCAGCAGCGCGTTCGGGACTACGGGTGCAGATACGCAGTATTTT. This translates into CASSAFGTTGADTQYF.

This sequence joins TRBV28 and TRBJ2-3, with TRBD2 matching over 7 bases. The V and J ends lost 2 bases and 2 bases, in that order; junction bases with no gene match: 7. CDR1 and CDR2 from the germline V gene are MDHEN and SYDVKM. The CDR3 loop spans 16 amino acids. The DNA for the CDR3 is TGTGCCAGCAGTTTAGCGGCTAGCGGCCTCACAGATACGCAGTATTTT. Encoded protein: CASSLAASGLTDTQYF.